This T cell receptor beta chain stems from a study of CD8 T cells in ankylosing spondylitis. General study results and limits: Prior work had noted some motif variants in reactive arthritis blood and synovial fluid.

In germline, CDR1 is DFQATT, CDR2 SNEGSKA (reference sequence). The CDR3 has 14 amino acids. V shed 1 base and J 3 bases; nucleotides not matched to a gene: 1. TCRdb reanalysed the 5' RACE reads using MiXCR and keeps one entry per CDR3 protein. The sample yields around 150,000 distinct CDR3 sequences, 25% to 35% seen once. Note on this clonotype: What it binds is not known.

The receptor was derived from a male donor with ankylosing spondylitis. The rearrangement links TRBV20-1 to TRBJ2-4; 9 bases fit TRBD2. Sequenced material: synovial fluid, either unsorted or a sorted T cell fraction (not recorded which). The CDR3 reads CSARGLADKNIQYF. The CDR3 bases are TGCAGTGCTAGAGGACTAGCGGACAAAAACATTCAGTACTTC.